Sequencing of this TCR beta chain was carried out in a study of blood T cell repertoires in COVID-19 (dated by TCRdb to between 2020 and 2021). Notes on the research overall: Samples covering the acute and convalescent phases of COVID-19 were provided by collaborators in the United States, Italy and Spain. The material from the prospective study consisted of cDNA or gDNA derived from T cells, B-cell-depleted T cells, or PBMCs. Subjects who had been exposed to COVID-19, were actively infected with it, or had recovered from it provided the deeply sampled blood TCRbeta repertoires that made up the dataset. The repertoires were made available in a free public database intended to serve as a resource for research on the immune response to SARS-CoV-2. The samples were drawn from the first 160 participants of the ongoing ImmuneRACE study and from under 1,500 subjects provided by 6 global collaborators. Nearly every sample came with metadata listing a de-identified subject ID, COVID-19 status, age in years and sex. Where available, HLA class I and class II types were taken from metadata supplied by the sample provider and were not determined by assay-based typing.

Points on this clone: Its cognate antigen has yet to be identified. There are no base qualities to consult, and no much larger clone falls within one base.

Summary of the overall study and its limitations: The quantity of clinical and demographic metadata differed by source and by participant and was supplied without curation.

Whole blood was collected in K2EDTA tubes by collaborating institutions according to the institutions' own protocols. For TCRbeta analysis, collaborator samples were shipped as frozen whole blood, as isolated PBMCs, or as DNA extracted from either sample type. Trimmed from V: 0 bases; trimmed from J: 2 bases; junction bases lacking a gene match: 3. From a lookup of the germline V gene, CDR1 and CDR2 are LGHNA and YSLEER. Counted from cysteine to phenylalanine, this CDR3 has 16 amino acids. Kept here is only the CDR3 DNA, which spans 48 bases and is read in frame from base 1. TCRbeta CDR3 regions were amplified from genomic DNA using the immunoSEQ Assay, a bias-controlled multiplex PCR. Per the authors' processing: The number of nucleated cells in each sample was estimated from the amplification of reference gene primers within the assay. To quantify the absolute abundance of each unique TCRbeta CDR3 rearrangement, sequence reads were collapsed and filtered. For each sample, productive Simpson clonality was calculated as the square root of Simpson's diversity index over productive rearrangements. TCRdb carries this immuneACCESS record with in-frame sequences only. Its versions omit some clonotypes, under half of them owing to an unresolved V gene in the studies checked, with the rest unexplained. The D gene and trimming were derived from the DNA, and the V and J assignments and clone size from that table. Recorded for this sample are around 70,000 clones; around four fifths of them occurred a single time. The top ten clonotypes cover 36% of the sample.

This receptor was obtained from a man aged 65 to 79 with acute or convalescent COVID-19. The source material was peripheral blood. The rearrangement joined TRBV4-3 to TRBJ1-3, and 8 junction bases match TRBD1. The CDR3 loop reads CASSQDRDRPGNTIYF. The DNA is TGCGCCAGCAGCCAAGATAGGGACAGGCCTGGAAACACCATATATTTT.